The 28 T cell receptor beta chains presented below share a single source sample, sequenced in a study of chemoradiotherapy in HPV16-positive cancers. TCRdb's copy holds only in-frame clones and misses some; the assay was immunoSEQ multiplex PCR. The repertoire consists of about 3,000 clones, with 85% occurring once and the leading ten covering under 14%. The sample was blood, taken from a patient who underwent chemoradiotherapy. The origin of the receptors is a human donor with HPV-associated anogenital cancer.

The chain uses TRBV18 and TRBJ1-4; D ambiguous. With 1 base removed from V and 6 bases from J, the gap between germline ends came to 15 bases. The germline CDR1 and CDR2 sequences are KGHSH and LQKENI. This CDR3 comprises 16 residues. The CDR3 nucleotides read TGTGCCAGCTCACCACGTGTCCCAGAGACCTATGAAAAACTGTTTTTT. Its translation is CASSPRVPETYEKLFF.

This clone is labeled large. The chain recombines TRBV6-6 with TRBJ2-7; D is unclear. The CDR3 loop spans 11 amino acids. In germline, CDR1 is MNHNY, CDR2 SVGAGI (reference sequence). Trimming pared 4 bases from V and 5 bases from J, leaving 6 bases between. CDR3 nucleotides: TGTGCCAGCAGTTCCTCTAACGAGCAGTACGTC. It translates to CASSSSNEQYV.

The V and J genes are TRBV30 and TRBJ1-2; no firm D call. The ends were cut back, 0 bases at V and 3 bases at J, with 11 bases in the middle. The CDR3 length is 14 residues. The germline CDR1 and CDR2 sequences are GTSNPN and SVGIG (reference sequence). CDR3 coding DNA: TGTGCCTGGAGTGTACAGTCTGTGGACTATGGCTACACCTTC. It translates to CAWSVQSVDYGYTF.

This clone ranks as large. The chain couples TRBV7-9 to TRBJ1-2, with a weak D call TRBD1 (5 bases). CDR1 and CDR2 (germline): SEHNR, FQNEAQ (reference sequence). The CDR3 is 15 amino acids. V lost 1 base and J 7 bases, leaving 16 bases between the germline ends. CDR3 region: CASSLDSGGSFGYTF. Here the CDR3 DNA reads TGTGCCAGCAGCTTAGACTCCGGGGGGTCCTTTGGCTACACCTTC.

The chain combines TRBV6-1 with TRBJ2-7; D is unclear. Trimming removed 5 bases at V and 5 bases at J, with 7 bases between. CDR3 length equals 11 residues. CDR1 and CDR2 (germline): MNHNS, SASEGT. Here the CDR3 reads CASSSSNEQYV. CDR3 nucleotide sequence: TGTGCCAGCAGTTCCTCTAACGAGCAGTACGTC.

J is TRBJ1-1 and V is TRBV6-6; a possible D gene is TRBD1 (5 bases). The germline CDR1 and CDR2 sequences are MNHNY and SVGAGI (reference sequence). There are 15 residues in the CDR3. The V end was cut by 2 bases, the J end by 2 bases, with 12 bases between. CDR3 coding DNA: TGTGCCAGCAGTTACGTGCAGGGCGGTAACACTGAAGCTTTCTTT. It translates to CASSYVQGGNTEAFF.

CDR3 sequence reads: CSANRDTEAFF. In DNA, the CDR3 is TGCAGTGCTAACAGGGACACTGAAGCTTTCTTT. V is TRBV20-1 and J is TRBJ1-1, with D tentatively TRBD1 (6 bases). The V end was cut by 4 bases, the J end by 3 bases, with 6 bases between. The CDR3 is 11 amino acids. Germline V CDR1 and CDR2: DFQATT, SNEGSKA (reference sequence).

The DNA for the CDR3 is TGTGCCACCAGCAGTCCGACAGGGACTGAGCAGTTCTTC. It codes for CATSSPTGTEQFF. The chain employs TRBV15 and TRBJ2-1, with TRBD1 matching 7 bases. The CDR3 spans 13 residues. Germline CDR1 and CDR2: LNHNV and YYDKDF (reference sequence). V gave up 3 bases and J gave up 9 bases; unmatched junction bases: 5.

The gene calls are TRBV29-1 and TRBJ2-5; perhaps TRBD1 as D (5 bases). This CDR3 has 12 amino acids. Germline V gives CDR1 SQVTM, CDR2 ANQGSEA. V shed 5 bases and J shed 5 bases, with 12 bases lying between them. The CDR3 sequence is CSVSQGSETQYF. DNA for the CDR3: TGCAGCGTTTCCCAGGGTTCGGAGACCCAGTACTTC.

The chain links TRBV30 to TRBJ2-7, with 7 bases identical to TRBD1. There are 14 residues in the CDR3. V was pared by 0 bases and J by 5 bases, with 7 bases of the junction left unmatched. Germline CDR1 reads GTSNPN; CDR2 reads SVGIG (reference sequence). CDR3 region: CAWSVLGTANEQYF. DNA for the CDR3: TGTGCCTGGAGTGTACTCGGGACAGCGAACGAGCAGTACTTC. The full variable domain, in which reference TRBV30 and TRBJ2-7 provide the parts outside the CDR3, is SQTIHQWPATLVQPVGSPLSLECTVEGTSNPNLYWYRQAAGRGLQLLFYSVGIGQISSEVPQNLSASRPQDRQFILSSKKLLLSDSGFYLCAWSVLGTANEQYFGPGTRLTVT.

The V call is TRBV21-1, the J call TRBJ2-7; TRBD1, the D gene given by the table, was not confirmed from the DNA. TRBV21-1 constitutes a pseudogene. There are 17 residues in the CDR3. The CDR3 sequence is CASQLLRRTGKSYEQYF. Here the CDR3 DNA reads TGTGCCAGCCAATTATTACGTAGGACAGGGAAATCTTACGAGCAGTACTTC.

This clone was seen more than once but under ten times. V is TRBV2 and J is TRBJ1-1; D not certain. This CDR3 comprises 12 residues. Looked up from germline, CDR1 is SNHLY and CDR2 is FYNNEI. Trimming pared 4 bases from V and 12 bases from J, leaving 15 bases between. CDR3 region: CASSVSARRSFF. CDR3 coding DNA: TGTGCCAGCAGTGTGTCAGCACGTAGGTCTTTCTTT. The full variable domain, its missing parts supplied by reference TRBV2 and TRBJ1-1, is EPEVTQTPSHQVTQMGQEVILRCVPISNHLYFYWYRQILGQKVEFLVSFYNNEISEKSEIFDDQFSVERPDGSNFTLKIRSTKLEDSAMYFCASSVSARRSFFGQGTRLTVV.

The V and J genes are TRBV6-4 and TRBJ2-1; 8 bases agree with TRBD2. Germline CDR1 reads MRHNA; CDR2 reads SNTAGT. The CDR3 has 14 amino acids. Trimming removed 0 bases from V and 6 bases from J; junction bases left unmatched: 1. The CDR3 nucleotides read TGTGCCAGCAGTGACTCCGGGACTAGCAATGAGCAGTTCTTC. Its protein product is CASSDSGTSNEQFF.

The chain joins TRBV2 to TRBJ1-4, with TRBD1 matching over 7 bases. The CDR3 consists of 18 residues. Germline lookup yields CDR1 SNHLY and CDR2 FYNNEI. The V segment lost 7 bases and the J segment 2 bases; nucleotides outside the gene matches: 16. CDR3 region: CASILDSRTGRTNEKLFF. The CDR3 region has the DNA TGTGCCAGCATATTAGACTCCCGGACAGGCCGGACTAATGAAAAACTGTTTTTT.

About this clone itself: The conserved final phenylalanine or tryptophan is absent from the CDR3, which likely points to a read error. The chain combines TRBV30 with TRBJ2-4; TRBD2 might be the D (6 bases). V was clipped by 0 bases and J by 5 bases, with 14 bases between them. Germline-derived CDR1 and CDR2 are GTSNPN and SVGIG (reference sequence). The CDR3 is 15 residues long. CDR3: CAWSVTGGVQNIQYS. The CDR3 DNA is TGTGCCTGGAGTGTAACAGGCGGGGTGCAAAACATTCAGTACTCC.

A few counts support this clone. The J gene is TRBJ2-7, the V gene TRBV7-9; 7 positions match TRBD1. Germline V gene lookup returns CDR1 SEHNR and CDR2 FQNEAQ (reference sequence). The CDR3 is 13 amino acids. J gave up 7 bases and V 4 bases, and 7 bases lay outside the gene matches. CDR3 sequence: CASSSQGIGEQYV. DNA of the CDR3: TGTGCCAGCAGCTCACAGGGGATCGGAGAGCAGTACGTC.

This clone has only one observation. The chain is built from TRBV10-2 and TRBJ2-7; 7 positions agree with TRBD1. CDR1 WSHSY and CDR2 SAAADI come from the germline V gene. V lost 8 bases, J lost 3 bases, and 7 bases stayed unmatched. The CDR3 covers 13 residues. The CDR3 DNA sequence: TGCGCCAGCGGCTCGGGACAGAACTACGAGCAGTACGTC. It yields the protein CASGSGQNYEQYV.

This clone was seen just once. The chain carries TRBV19 and TRBJ1-5; D not certain. In germline, CDR1 is LNHDA, CDR2 SQIVND (reference sequence). The ends were cut back, 4 bases at V and 4 bases at J, with 14 bases in the middle. The CDR3 is 15 amino acids. CDR3 amino acids: CASSRSAGENQPQHF. In DNA form, the CDR3 reads TGTGCCAGTAGTAGGTCAGCCGGAGAAAATCAGCCCCAGCATTTT.

This clone was found once. The chain has TRBV14 and TRBJ2-1; TRBD2 might be the D (6 bases). The germline CDR1 and CDR2 sequences are SGHDN and FVKESK. This CDR3 region has 14 residues. V was clipped by 0 bases and J by 7 bases, with 10 bases between them. CDR3 nucleotides: TGTGCCAGCAGCCAAGACTGGCGGGAAAATGAGCAGTTCTTC. Translating it yields CASSQDWRENEQFF.

V gene TRBV7-9 combines with J gene TRBJ1-1; D is ambiguous. CDR3 size: 12 residues. V gave up 4 bases and J gave up 4 bases, with 7 bases separating them. CDR1 is SEHNR, CDR2 FQNEAQ, per germline (reference sequence). CDR3 DNA: TGTGCCAGCAGCTGGCAAAGCACTGAAGCTTTCTTT. It encodes CASSWQSTEAFF.

By frequency in the sample, this clone is large. The rearrangement uses TRBV11-3 and TRBJ1-1; D is uncertain. V was trimmed by 2 bases and J by 1 base, leaving 8 bases between them. CDR1 is SGHNT and CDR2 is YENEEA in the germline V gene. The CDR3 spans 14 residues. CDR3 in amino acids: CASSLSAGNTEAFF. The CDR3 nucleotides are TGTGCCAGCAGCTTATCTGCGGGGAACACTGAAGCTTTCTTT.

The rearrangement joins TRBV19 to TRBJ2-3; D is unresolved. CDR3 length: 14 amino acids. Germline CDR1 and CDR2: LNHDA and SQIVND (reference sequence). Trimming removed 3 bases at V and 2 bases at J, with 9 bases between. The CDR3 sequence: CASSISIPTDTQYF. CDR3 nucleotides: TGTGCCAGTAGTATTAGCATCCCCACAGATACGCAGTATTTT.

V gene TRBV30 combines with J gene TRBJ1-4; D is perhaps TRBD1 (6 bases). This CDR3 contains 14 residues. Germline V CDR1 and CDR2: GTSNPN, SVGIG (reference sequence). Trimming left V 5 bases short and J 6 bases short, with 16 bases between. The CDR3 spells CAWGVGGMDEKLFF. The CDR3 region has the DNA TGTGCCTGGGGGGTCGGGGGCATGGATGAAAAACTGTTTTTT. The whole variable domain, remainder taken from reference TRBV30 and TRBJ1-4, is SQTIHQWPATLVQPVGSPLSLECTVEGTSNPNLYWYRQAAGRGLQLLFYSVGIGQISSEVPQNLSASRPQDRQFILSSKKLLLSDSGFYLCAWGVGGMDEKLFFGSGTQLSVL.

The chain combines TRBV5-5 with TRBJ2-7, with D perhaps matching TRBD2 (6 bases). Per germline, CDR1 SGHKS and CDR2 YYEKEE (reference sequence). The CDR3 extends over 14 amino acids. V shed 6 bases and J shed 4 bases, with 17 bases lying between them. CDR3 loop: CASNPGRSPYEQYV. The CDR3 bases are TGTGCCAGCAACCCCGGGAGATCTCCTTACGAGCAGTACGTC.

The rearrangement joins TRBV2 to TRBJ1-4; 7 nucleotides agree with TRBD1. With 6 bases clipped from V and 7 bases from J, the junction kept 17 bases outside the gene matches. CDR1 is SNHLY, CDR2 FYNNEI, per germline. This CDR3 has 17 residues. CDR3 residues: CASREMTGRDESEKLFF. CDR3 coding DNA: TGTGCCAGCAGAGAAATGACAGGGAGGGATGAGAGTGAAAAACTGTTTTTT.

This clone appeared once. The gene calls are TRBV11-3 and TRBJ2-2, with 8 bases aligning to TRBD2. J lost 5 bases, V lost 3 bases, and 11 bases had no gene match. Germline V gene sequence: CDR1 SGHNT, CDR2 YENEEA. CDR3 length: 17 residues. The CDR3: CASSFMRGAWGTGELFF. The CDR3 DNA reads TGTGCCAGCAGCTTTATGCGGGGGGCGTGGGGTACCGGGGAGCTGTTTTTT. The full variable domain, completed using reference TRBV11-3 and TRBJ2-2, is EAGVVQSPRYKIIEKKQPVAFWCNPISGHNTLYWYLQNLGQGPELLIRYENEEAVDDSQLPKDRFSAERLKGVDSTLKIQPAELGDSAVYLCASSFMRGAWGTGELFFGEGSRLTVL.

The rearrangement links TRBV5-1 to TRBJ1-2; D is uncertain. V lost 0 bases and J lost 4, with 10 bases in between. Per the germline V gene, CDR1 is SGHRS and CDR2 is YFSETQ. This CDR3 spans 14 amino acids. Written as DNA, the CDR3 is TGCGCCAGCAGCTTGGGACGGTCCCTCTATGGCTACACCTTC. Its protein is CASSLGRSLYGYTF.

For the CDR3, the DNA is TGTGCCACCAGCAGAGAACCAGGACGGTCAGATACGCAGTATTTT. This translates into CATSREPGRSDTQYF. The rearrangement joins TRBV15 to TRBJ2-3; D uncertain. V was clipped by 0 bases and J by 4 bases, with 11 bases between them. Germline CDR1 LNHNV, CDR2 YYDKDF (reference sequence). The CDR3 consists of 15 residues.